The rows below give T cell receptor beta chains drawn from one sample of a study of cytomegalovirus exposure and HLA in healthy donors. Assay: immunoSEQ multiplex PCR; the TCRdb copy retains only in-frame clones and omits some. The specimen's table records some 34,000 clones. The source material was PBMCs. All receptors come from a woman aged 40 to 49 in good health and CMV-seropositive. CDR3s include the opening cysteine and the closing phenylalanine or tryptophan. Each record gives: D gene, J gene, V gene, CDR3 protein, CDR3 DNA. A D gene is named only where the DNA matches it firmly.

>.|TRBJ2-7|TRBV21-1
CADRRDSQTSYEQYF
TGTGCCGACCGTCGGGACAGCCAAACCTCCTACGAGCAGTACTTC
>.|TRBJ2-7|TRBV11-2
CASSLEGGFVVKQYF
TGTGCCAGCAGCTTAGAAGGGGGATTCGTGGTAAAGCAGTACTTC
>TRBD1|TRBJ1-5|TRBV27
CASSLNRGPGLQPQHF
TGTGCCAGCAGTTTAAACAGGGGGCCGGGGTTACAGCCCCAGCATTTT
>TRBD1|TRBJ2-2|TRBV11-2
CASSFMTGQTNTGELFF
TGTGCCAGCAGCTTCATGACGGGACAGACAAACACCGGGGAGCTGTTTTTT
>TRBD1|TRBJ1-2|TRBV7-6
CASSLTGGSSYTF
TGTGCCAGCAGCCTGACAGGGGGCTCGAGCTACACCTTC
>TRBD1|TRBJ2-3|TRBV6-5
CASSQDRGTDTQYF
TGTGCCAGCAGCCAGGACAGGGGAACAGATACGCAGTATTTT
>.|TRBJ2-4|TRBV7-9
CASSLRTRPIVQYF
TGTGCCAGCAGCCTACGGACAAGACCAATAGTTCAGTACTTC
>TRBD1|TRBJ2-1|TRBV7-9
CASSPGTATYNEQFF
TGTGCCAGCAGCCCCGGGACAGCCACCTACAATGAGCAGTTCTTC
>TRBD1|TRBJ2-7|TRBV27
CASSQKGQGIYEQYF
TGTGCCAGCAGTCAAAAGGGACAGGGAATCTACGAGCAGTACTTC
>.|TRBJ2-5|TRBV7-7
CASSLSGAETQYF
TGTGCTAGCAGCTTATCTGGGGCAGAGACCCAGTACTTC
>.|TRBJ2-3|TRBV27
CASGGYSTDTQYF
TGTGCCAGCGGCGGGTACAGCACAGATACGCAGTATTTT
>.|TRBJ2-2|TRBV11-3
CASSFSAGELFF
TGTGCCAGCAGCTTTTCGGCCGGGGAGCTGTTTTTT
>.|TRBJ2-1|TRBV6-1
CASSELPSVNEQFF
TGTGCCAGCAGTGAACTGCCTAGCGTGAATGAGCAGTTCTTC
>TRBD1|TRBJ2-7|TRBV10-1
CASSERTGLDEQYF
TGCGCCAGCAGTGAAAGGACAGGGTTGGACGAGCAGTACTTC
>TRBD2|TRBJ2-1|TRBV27
CASSFGGREQFF
TGTGCCAGCAGTTTCGGCGGGAGAGAGCAGTTCTTC
>TRBD1|TRBJ1-1|TRBV5-4
CASSLTGGETEAFF
TGTGCCAGCAGCCTGACAGGGGGCGAGACTGAAGCTTTCTTT
>.|TRBJ2-1|TRBV10-1
CASSDFQGYLDNEQFF
TGCGCCAGCAGTGACTTCCAGGGTTATCTCGACAATGAGCAGTTCTTC
>.|TRBJ1-1|TRBV9
CASSYTGGAEAFF
TGTGCCAGCAGCTACACAGGAGGGGCCGAAGCTTTCTTT
>TRBD1|TRBJ1-4|TRBV19
CASSMGQLNEKLFF
TGTGCCAGTAGTATGGGACAGCTTAATGAAAAACTGTTTTTT
>.|TRBJ2-7|TRBV20-1
CSARGQYEQYF
TGCAGTGCTAGAGGACAGTACGAGCAGTACTTC
>.|TRBJ2-7|TRBV2
CASTRYEQYF
TGTGCCAGCACCCGCTACGAGCAGTACTTC
>.|TRBJ1-5|TRBV30
CAWSVGDGDQPQHF
TGTGCCTGGAGTGTGGGAGACGGAGATCAGCCCCAGCATTTT
>TRBD1|TRBJ1-5|TRBV6-6
CATVHSDRVGNQPQHF
TGTGCCACGGTACACTCCGACAGGGTGGGCAATCAGCCCCAGCATTTT